Each of the 23 T cell receptor beta chains below was sequenced from the same sample in a study of T cell responses to AZD1222 COVID-19 vaccine. Some clones are missing from TCRdb's copy, which holds only in-frame ones; the method was immunoSEQ multiplex PCR. The top ten clones hold 3% to 3.5% of a sample with about 110,000 clones, roughly 89% of them seen once. Material: peripheral blood, obtained on day 0 of MenACWY control vaccination. All receptors come from an adult in good health.

This chain joins TRBV19 and TRBJ1-1; 7 nucleotides line up with TRBD1. Germline loops: CDR1 LNHDA, CDR2 SQIVND (reference sequence). The CDR3 length is 17 residues. After removal of 0 bases from V and 4 bases from J, the junction contained 11 bases not matched to a gene. The CDR3 DNA sequence: TGTGCCAGTAGTATAGATCGATCGACAGGGTCGGGCACTGAAGCTTTCTTT. This translates into CASSIDRSTGSGTEAFF.

J is TRBJ2-7 and V is TRBV6-2 or TRBV6-3; TRBD2 agrees at 13 bases. CDR1 is MNHEY, CDR2 SVGEGT, per germline. V was pared by 5 bases and J by 5 bases, with 12 bases of the junction left unmatched. The CDR3 totals 17 residues. CDR3 bases: TGTGCCAGCAGTCCCCCACTAGCGGGGGGGCAAGAGCACGAGCAGTACTTC. This translates into CASSPPLAGGQEHEQYF.

The chain has TRBV5-6 and TRBJ1-4; D unclear. V shed 2 bases and J shed 0 bases, with 14 bases lying between them. The CDR3 length is 17 residues. CDR1 SGHDT and CDR2 YYEEEE come from the germline V gene. CDR3 residues: CASSLTMAVATNEKLFF. Written as DNA, the CDR3 is TGTGCCAGCAGCTTAACCATGGCTGTAGCAACTAATGAAAAACTGTTTTTT.

CDR3: CASSSPASYEQYF. DNA for the CDR3: TGTGCCAGCAGTTCTCCCGCGTCCTACGAGCAGTACTTC. The chain employs TRBV12-3 or TRBV12-4 and TRBJ2-7; D is unclear. The CDR3 sequence is 13 residues long. Trimming removed 4 bases at V and 1 base at J, with 8 bases between.

A few counts support this clone. The chain has TRBV6-6 and TRBJ2-7, with 8 bases aligning to TRBD2. Unmatched junction bases numbered 4, after V lost 0 bases and J lost 0 bases. Germline CDR1 MNHNY, CDR2 SVGAGI (reference sequence). CDR3 length: 16 amino acids. DNA for the CDR3: TGTGCCAGCAGTTACTCGGAGCGGGGGAACTCCTACGAGCAGTACTTC. Its protein is CASSYSERGNSYEQYF.

This chain uses TRBV6-5 with TRBJ1-2; D gene uncertain. Germline assignment: CDR1 MNHEY and CDR2 SVGAGI. Trimming removed 7 bases from V and 4 bases from J, with 13 bases in between. The CDR3 contains 13 residues. DNA of the CDR3: TGTGCCAGCACCAAACCGGGGAGCTATGGCTACACCTTC. Its translation is CASTKPGSYGYTF.

The V gene is TRBV5-1, the J gene TRBJ1-6; the D is unclear. Germline CDR1 and CDR2: SGHRS and YFSETQ. Trimming pared 3 bases from V and 0 bases from J, leaving 10 bases between. The CDR3 contains 16 residues. The DNA for the CDR3 is TGCGCCAGCAGCTACGAACCTAGCTCCTATAATTCACCCCTCCACTTT. Protein: CASSYEPSSYNSPLHF.

This chain uses TRBV4-2 with TRBJ1-5; 7 nucleotides match TRBD1. V trimming: 4 bases; J trimming: 7 bases; junction bases outside the gene matches: 13. From germline, CDR1 is LGHNA and CDR2 YNFKEQ. This CDR3 spans 16 amino acids. CDR3 sequence: CASSPTPTGYGQPQHF. As DNA, the CDR3 is TGTGCCAGCAGCCCCACCCCGACAGGGTACGGGCAGCCCCAGCATTTT.

The gene calls are TRBV19 and TRBJ1-2, with 9 bases that match TRBD1. The CDR3 contains 15 residues. The V segment lost 4 bases and the J segment 6 bases; nucleotides outside the gene matches: 9. The germline V gene encodes CDR1 LNHDA and CDR2 SQIVND (reference sequence). DNA for the CDR3: TGTGCCAGTAGTACGGGACAGGGAGGGTCTCATGGCTACACCTTC. This gives the protein CASSTGQGGSHGYTF.

V gene TRBV4-1 combines with J gene TRBJ1-2, with 8 bases fitting TRBD1. Germline lookup yields CDR1 MGHRA and CDR2 YSYEKL. This CDR3 has 18 residues. V gave up 1 base and J gave up 4 bases; unmatched junction bases: 14. The CDR3 sequence: CASSQGWTGTIGTYGYTF. In DNA form, the CDR3 reads TGCGCCAGCAGCCAAGGGTGGACAGGGACGATCGGTACCTATGGCTACACCTTC.

This chain uses TRBV10-3 with TRBJ2-1, with a weak D call TRBD1 (5 bases). The CDR3 length is 12 residues. Germline CDR1 ENHRY, CDR2 SYGVKD. The V end was cut by 0 bases, the J end by 15 bases, with 12 bases between. The CDR3 is CAISESYRSPFF. The DNA for the CDR3 is TGTGCCATCAGTGAGTCCTACAGGTCTCCGTTCTTC.

This chain connects TRBV5-6 to TRBJ2-7; 8 bases are shared with TRBD1. J lost 5 bases, V lost 5 bases, and 6 bases had no gene match. Germline values: CDR1 SGHDT, CDR2 YYEEEE. CDR3 length equals 13 residues. The CDR3 here is CASRRQGIHEQYF. CDR3 nucleotides: TGTGCCAGCAGAAGACAGGGGATCCACGAGCAGTACTTC.

V is TRBV7-9 and J is TRBJ1-5; TRBD1 might be the D (5 bases). The CDR3 is made up of 15 amino acids. Trimming removed 0 bases from V and 4 bases from J, with 10 bases in between. From germline, CDR1 is SEHNR and CDR2 FQNEAQ (reference sequence). The CDR3: CASSLARDGNQPQHF. In DNA, the CDR3 is TGTGCCAGCAGCTTAGCCCGGGACGGGAATCAGCCCCAGCATTTT.

The rearrangement links TRBV10-3 to TRBJ1-2; maybe TRBD1 (6 bases). The germline gives CDR1 ENHRY, CDR2 SYGVKD. This CDR3 spans 12 amino acids. V was trimmed by 6 bases and J by 3 bases, leaving 8 bases between them. The CDR3 sequence: CAISGQYYGYTF. The CDR3, as DNA: TGTGCCATCAGCGGACAGTACTATGGCTACACCTTC.

The chain is built from TRBV30 and TRBJ2-1, with TRBD1 matching over 7 bases. Per germline, CDR1 GTSNPN and CDR2 SVGIG (reference sequence). The CDR3 loop spans 15 amino acids. With 0 bases clipped from V and 8 bases from J, the junction kept 10 bases outside the gene matches. The CDR3 sequence: CAWSVVKAGGDEQFF. In DNA, the CDR3 is TGTGCCTGGAGTGTAGTCAAGGCAGGGGGAGATGAGCAGTTCTTC.

The V and J genes are TRBV6-5 and TRBJ1-6; D call uncertain. This CDR3 region has 13 residues. From germline, CDR1 is MNHEY and CDR2 SVGAGI. V was trimmed by 7 bases and J by 7 bases, leaving 11 bases between them. The CDR3 nucleotides are TGTGCCAGCAAAAAGATCGGGAATTCACCCCTCCACTTT. Translation gives CASKKIGNSPLHF.

The J gene is TRBJ1-3, the V gene TRBV3-1 (or the pseudogene TRBV3-2), with a weak D call TRBD1 (5 bases). V was pared by 0 bases and J by 7 bases, with 22 bases between. Looked up from germline, CDR1 is LGHDT and CDR2 is YNNKEL (reference sequence). This CDR3 comprises 18 residues. CDR3 region: CASSQDPRTSGPWNTIYF. CDR3 coding DNA: TGTGCCAGCAGCCAAGATCCACGAACCTCGGGGCCCTGGAACACCATATATTTT.

The chain uses TRBV7-9 and TRBJ1-2, with D unclear. The CDR3 has 14 amino acids. The V gene lost 0 bases and the J gene lost 0 bases, with 5 bases spanning the gap. Germline V lookup: CDR1 SEHNR, CDR2 FQNEAQ (reference sequence). In DNA, the CDR3 is TGTGCCAGCAGCTTAGCCGGGACTAACTATGGCTACACCTTC. It specifies CASSLAGTNYGYTF.

This chain uses TRBV5-8 with TRBJ2-1, with D maybe TRBD1 (5 bases). CDR3 length: 13 residues. Germline V CDR1 and CDR2: SGHTS, YDEGEE. The V and J ends lost 0 bases and 8 bases respectively, with 9 bases between them. CDR3 in amino acids: CASSLARGYEQFF. The DNA of the CDR3 is TGTGCCAGCAGCTTGGCAAGGGGCTATGAGCAGTTCTTC.

Here the CDR3 reads CASSPGTGDGYGYTF. CDR3 coding DNA: TGTGCCAGCAGCCCCGGGACAGGGGACGGCTATGGCTACACCTTC. The chain has TRBV7-3 and TRBJ1-2; TRBD1 agrees at 10 bases. The length of the CDR3 is 15 residues. With V trimmed by 5 bases and J by 4 bases, 7 bases remained unmatched. CDR1 and CDR2 (germline): SGHTA, FQGTGA.

This clone was seen a few times. This chain links TRBV29-1 with TRBJ1-1; TRBD1 might be the D (6 bases). The germline gives CDR1 SQVTM, CDR2 ANQGSEA. V was cut by 7 bases and J by 2 bases, with 14 bases left in between. The CDR3 has 13 residues. In nucleotides, the CDR3 is TGCAGCGCTCGGAGACAGGAAAACACTGAAGCTTTCTTT. It specifies CSARRQENTEAFF.

The rearrangement joins TRBV6-6 to TRBJ1-6; D may be TRBD1 (5 bases). CDR1 is MNHNY, CDR2 SVGAGI, per germline (reference sequence). This CDR3 has 14 amino acids. V was clipped by 5 bases and J by 9 bases, with 14 bases between them. The CDR3 loop reads CASSGPGGSSPLHF. CDR3 bases: TGTGCCAGCAGTGGGCCCGGGGGGTCTTCACCCCTCCACTTT.

The CDR3 is CARTGGVWRETEAFF. The DNA for the CDR3 is TGTGCCCGCACGGGGGGGGTTTGGCGGGAAACTGAAGCTTTCTTT. The chain couples TRBV7-2 to TRBJ1-1; D is possibly TRBD1 (5 bases). The V gene lost 11 bases and the J gene lost 5 bases, with 24 bases spanning the gap. Germline CDR1 reads SGHTA; CDR2 reads FQGNSA. The CDR3 consists of 15 residues. The full variable domain, its missing parts supplied by reference TRBV7-2 and TRBJ1-1, is GAGVSQSPSNKVTEKGKDVELRCDPISGHTALYWYRQSLGQGLEFLIYFQGNSAPDKSGLPSDRFSAERTGGSVSTLTIQRTQQEDSAVYLCARTGGVWRETEAFFGQGTRLTVV.